One sample yielded the 28 T cell receptor beta chains listed below, sequenced in a study of blood T cell repertoires in COVID-19. The table came from immunoSEQ multiplex PCR; TCRdb's copy has only in-frame clones and leaves some out. Of tens of thousands of clones listed, approximately 77% are singletons. Material for sequencing was peripheral blood. The receptors were gathered from a man in his 70s with COVID-19, enrolled during active disease.

This clone was detected only a few times. This chain links TRBV5-4 with TRBJ2-2, with D perhaps TRBD1 (6 bases). CDR1 and CDR2 (germline): SGHNT, YYREEE (reference sequence). The CDR3 runs to 15 residues. Trimming stripped 5 bases from V and 0 bases from J, with 11 bases between. The CDR3 protein is CASSGGGSNTGELFF. CDR3 bases: TGTGCCAGCAGTGGGGGCGGTTCGAACACCGGGGAGCTGTTTTTT.

The chain links TRBV4-3 to TRBJ2-1, with 9 bases fitting TRBD2. Germline assignment: CDR1 LGHNA and CDR2 YSLEER. The CDR3 runs to 14 residues. V trimming: 5 bases; J trimming: 4 bases; junction bases outside the gene matches: 3. CDR3 region: CASSLAGVYNEQFF. CDR3 DNA: TGCGCCAGCAGCTTAGCGGGGGTGTACAATGAGCAGTTCTTC.

The chain carries TRBV6-6 and TRBJ1-2; 8 bases fit TRBD1. The ends lost 4 bases at V and 3 bases at J; junction bases unmatched: 7. Germline V CDR1 and CDR2: MNHNY, SVGAGI (reference sequence). The CDR3 loop spans 15 amino acids. CDR3 region: CASSFPQQGDYGYTF. In DNA, the CDR3 is TGTGCCAGCAGTTTCCCTCAACAGGGGGACTATGGCTACACCTTC.

The V and J genes are TRBV28 and TRBJ1-2, with 9 bases lining up with TRBD1. V trimming: 1 base; J trimming: 4 bases; junction bases outside the gene matches: 7. CDR1 is MDHEN, CDR2 SYDVKM, per germline. This CDR3 spans 16 amino acids. In nucleotides, the CDR3 is TGTGCCAGCAGTTTATTGTACAGGGGGCGCGGCTATGGCTACACCTTC. Protein product: CASSLLYRGRGYGYTF.

The V and J genes are TRBV4-3 and TRBJ2-6; D may be TRBD1 (5 bases). The V gene lost 0 bases and the J gene lost 2 bases, with 8 bases spanning the gap. This CDR3 has 16 amino acids. The germline CDR1 and CDR2 sequences are LGHNA and YSLEER. The CDR3 reads CASSQDLRAGANVLTF. CDR3 DNA: TGCGCCAGCAGCCAAGATCTCAGGGCTGGGGCCAACGTCCTGACTTTC.

The chain combines TRBV7-9 with TRBJ2-7; 12 nucleotides agree with TRBD2. This CDR3 spans 19 amino acids. The V gene end was trimmed by 5 bases and the J gene end by 2 bases; junction bases not matched to a gene: 16. In germline, CDR1 is SEHNR, CDR2 FQNEAQ (reference sequence). The CDR3 here is CASSLRDSGTSGLAYEQYF. The CDR3 DNA sequence: TGTGCCAGCAGCCTACGGGACTCGGGGACTAGCGGGCTAGCCTACGAGCAGTACTTC.

The rearrangement uses TRBV29-1 and TRBJ2-1; possibly TRBD2 for D (6 bases). The CDR3 has 11 residues. Trimming pared 3 bases from V and 9 bases from J, leaving 9 bases between. Per the germline V gene, CDR1 is SQVTM and CDR2 is ANQGSEA. The CDR3 here is CSVDSGGEQFF. CDR3 coding DNA: TGCAGCGTTGATAGCGGCGGTGAGCAGTTCTTC.

This chain joins TRBV7-2 and TRBJ1-6, with a possible D match to TRBD1 (6 bases). This CDR3 contains 15 residues. Germline assignment: CDR1 SGHTA and CDR2 FQGNSA. Trimming shortened V by 1 base and J by 9 bases, and 13 bases separated the two germline ends. In DNA, the CDR3 is TGTGCCAGCAGCTTAGGGGGGGGACACCCTTCACCCCTCCACTTT. It is translated as CASSLGGGHPSPLHF.

This clone was observed a single time. The chain carries TRBV4-2 and TRBJ2-3, with 8 bases lining up with TRBD1. With V trimmed by 4 bases and J by 1 base, 4 bases remained unmatched. This CDR3 is 15 amino acids long. Germline lookup yields CDR1 LGHNA and CDR2 YNFKEQ. CDR3 protein: CASSPGQGGTDTQYF. CDR3 DNA sequence: TGTGCCAGCAGCCCTGGACAGGGTGGCACAGATACGCAGTATTTT.

The CDR3 coding sequence is TGTGCCAGCAGCTACGGGTCTTCCTACGAGCAGTACTTC. It specifies CASSYGSSYEQYF. The chain recombines TRBV5-6 with TRBJ2-7; D is undetermined. Trimming shortened V by 3 bases and J by 1 base, and 8 bases separated the two germline ends. Germline CDR1 SGHDT, CDR2 YYEEEE. The CDR3 is 13 amino acids. The variable domain in full, with the rest retrieved from reference TRBV5-6 and TRBJ2-7, is DAGVTQSPTHLIKTRGQQVTLRCSPKSGHDTVSWYQQALGQGPQFIFQYYEEEERQRGNFPDRFSGHQFPNYSSELNVNALLLGDSALYLCASSYGSSYEQYFGPGTRLTVT.

The chain is built from TRBV9 and TRBJ2-7; perhaps TRBD2 as D (7 bases). V was shortened by 0 bases and J by 6 bases, with 13 bases between the two germline ends. The length of the CDR3 is 14 residues. Germline V gene sequence: CDR1 SGDLS, CDR2 YYNGEE. DNA for the CDR3: TGTGCCAGCAGCGTAGCTCGAGGGGGGGGCGAGCAGTACTTC. It translates to CASSVARGGGEQYF.

This rearrangement joins TRBV28 to TRBJ1-1; D unresolved. V lost 6 bases to trimming and J lost 4 bases, with 18 bases between them. The CDR3 sequence is 15 residues long. The V gene's germline CDR1 is MDHEN and CDR2 SYDVKM. The CDR3 region is CASRPSPERGTEAFF. The CDR3 region has the DNA TGTGCCAGCAGACCATCCCCAGAACGGGGCACTGAAGCTTTCTTT.

The chain couples TRBV28 to TRBJ1-2; TRBD1 might be the D (5 bases). This CDR3 has 15 residues. From germline, CDR1 is MDHEN and CDR2 SYDVKM. Trimming pared 3 bases from V and 7 bases from J, leaving 18 bases between. CDR3 DNA: TGTGCCAGCAGTTTTTTTCAGGGAAGGCTGGGTGGCTACACCTTC. This gives the protein CASSFFQGRLGGYTF.

This clone was found a few times. J is TRBJ1-2 and V is TRBV5-5; 7 bases agree with TRBD1. The CDR3 contains 16 residues. The junction had 6 bases not matched to a gene; V was cut back by 0 bases and J by 1 base. Germline lookup yields CDR1 SGHKS and CDR2 YYEKEE (reference sequence). CDR3 protein: CASSLAWAGGNYGYTF. The CDR3 DNA reads TGTGCCAGCAGCTTGGCCTGGGCAGGGGGTAACTATGGCTACACCTTC.

V usage is TRBV6-2 or TRBV6-3 and J usage is TRBJ2-3, with a possible D match to TRBD2 (5 bases). The CDR3 extends over 14 amino acids. The V and J ends lost 2 bases and 0 bases respectively, with 6 bases between them. Per the germline V gene, CDR1 is MNHEY and CDR2 is SVGEGT. The CDR3 spells CASSYTGSTDTQYF. The DNA for the CDR3 is TGTGCCAGCAGTTACACGGGAAGCACAGATACGCAGTATTTT.

V is TRBV7-9 and J is TRBJ2-3; 8 bases line up with TRBD1. The CDR3 length is 13 residues. Germline V gene lookup returns CDR1 SEHNR and CDR2 FQNEAQ (reference sequence). V lost 11 bases and J lost 2; bases outside the gene matches: 6. CDR3 coding DNA: TGTGCCTCGACAGGGGAGGCCACAGATACGCAGTATTTT. Its protein is CASTGEATDTQYF.

The rearrangement links TRBV5-6 to TRBJ2-7, with TRBD1 as a possible D gene (6 bases). Deletions cut 3 bases from V and 3 bases from J, with 19 bases between. Germline-derived CDR1 and CDR2 are SGHDT and YYEEEE. The CDR3 spans 16 residues. The CDR3 coding sequence is TGTGCCAGCAGCTCCCTTAACAGGGTGGGGAACTACGAGCAGTACTTC. It encodes CASSSLNRVGNYEQYF.

This chain links TRBV7-9 with TRBJ2-7, with 9 nucleotides matching TRBD1. Germline V lookup: CDR1 SEHNR, CDR2 FQNEAQ (reference sequence). V lost 4 bases to trimming and J lost 2 bases; unmatched junction nucleotides: 6. This CDR3 spans 15 amino acids. The DNA of the CDR3 is TGTGCCAGCAGCTCCGGACAGGGGTATACCTACGAGCAGTACTTC. Protein sequence: CASSSGQGYTYEQYF.

This chain links TRBV5-5 with TRBJ1-5, with a possible D match to TRBD1 (6 bases). This CDR3 has 16 amino acids. Trimming removed 2 bases at V and 3 bases at J, with 15 bases between. CDR1 and CDR2 from the germline V gene are SGHKS and YYEKEE (reference sequence). For the CDR3, the DNA is TGTGCCAGCAGCTTAGCCCCAGGGGTCGACAATCAGCCCCAGCATTTT. It translates to CASSLAPGVDNQPQHF.

This clone was detected a few times. In DNA, the CDR3 is TGTGCCAGCAGGGAGGGTAGAGGACTCTCAAACTTGAACACTGAAGCTTTCTTT. It translates to CASREGRGLSNLNTEAFF. The chain recombines TRBV2 with TRBJ1-1; D not resolved. Germline values: CDR1 SNHLY, CDR2 FYNNEI. Trimming stripped 6 bases from V and 0 bases from J, with 23 bases between. The CDR3 has 18 residues.

Of note for this clone: Other DNA variants within this sample encode the same CDR3. V is TRBV7-9 and J is TRBJ2-3; TRBD1 is a possible D gene (5 bases). The CDR3 is 14 amino acids. V was trimmed by 2 bases and J by 0 bases, leaving 6 bases between them. Germline V gene data show CDR1 as SEHNR and CDR2 as FQNEAQ (reference sequence). The CDR3 is CASSLQGSTDTQYF. In DNA form, the CDR3 reads TGTGCCAGCAGCTTACAGGGAAGCACAGATACGCAGTATTTT.

This clone was seen repeatedly, ten times or more. This chain links TRBV28 with TRBJ1-4; 8 bases fit TRBD1. CDR3 length: 14 amino acids. The ends lost 6 bases at V and 8 bases at J; junction bases unmatched: 8. Looked up from germline, CDR1 is MDHEN and CDR2 is SYDVKM. CDR3 in DNA: TGTGCCAGCAGCTCCGGACAGGGTAGGGAAAAACTGTTTTTT. Translation gives CASSSGQGREKLFF.

Only one count was recorded for this clone. The rearrangement joins TRBV30 to TRBJ1-1, with 7 positions matching TRBD1. Trimming took 0 bases from V and 3 from J; bases not matched to a gene: 7. The CDR3 runs 15 residues. The germline V gene encodes CDR1 GTSNPN and CDR2 SVGIG (reference sequence). CDR3 sequence (DNA): TGTGCCTGGAGTGTAATCGACAGGGTACACACTGAAGCTTTCTTT. Protein: CAWSVIDRVHTEAFF.

This clone is a singleton in its sample. The CDR3 coding sequence is TGCGCCAGCAGCCCGGAAAGCGGGAGATACAACTACGAGCAGTACTTC. Its translation is CASSPESGRYNYEQYF. This chain joins TRBV5-1 and TRBJ2-7; 8 bases map to TRBD2. Germline CDR1 reads SGHRS; CDR2 reads YFSETQ. With 4 bases clipped from V and 3 bases from J, the junction kept 12 bases outside the gene matches. The CDR3 totals 16 residues.

The chain uses TRBV7-2 and TRBJ1-5; D is undetermined. Germline V lookup: CDR1 SGHTA, CDR2 FQGNSA. The CDR3 is made up of 14 amino acids. Trimming stripped 5 bases from V and 5 bases from J, with 13 bases between. CDR3 nucleotide sequence: TGTGCCAGCAGCATACGGGGTACGGATCAGCCCCAGCATTTT. Protein product: CASSIRGTDQPQHF.

This clone occurred a few times. This chain links TRBV4-1 with TRBJ1-2, with 7 bases matching TRBD1. Germline CDR1 and CDR2: MGHRA and YSYEKL. This CDR3 is 13 amino acids long. The V and J ends lost 3 bases and 7 bases, in that order; junction bases with no gene match: 5. The CDR3 spells CASSQTGRSGYTF. CDR3 DNA sequence: TGCGCCAGCAGCCAGACAGGGCGTTCTGGCTACACCTTC.

This clone was detected once. V and J are TRBV27 and TRBJ1-2; D is unclear. The V gene's germline CDR1 is MNHEY and CDR2 SMNVEV (reference sequence). The ends were cut back, 5 bases at V and 8 bases at J, with 12 bases in the middle. CDR3 size: 12 residues. The CDR3 DNA is TGTGCCAGCAGTCCCCCGACTGGGGGCTACACCTTC. Its translation is CASSPPTGGYTF.

The rearrangement joins TRBV7-3 to TRBJ2-2; tentatively, D is TRBD1 (6 bases). Germline V lookup: CDR1 SGHTA, CDR2 FQGTGA. V was trimmed by 5 bases and J by 4 bases, leaving 14 bases between them. The CDR3 has 15 residues. The CDR3 region is CASSPQGRSTGELFF. The CDR3 DNA reads TGTGCCAGCAGCCCACAGGGTCGGAGCACCGGGGAGCTGTTTTTT.